One TCR beta chain is described in this entry. Researchers report isolating at least 6 million PBMCs per sample. This sample stems from a study of blood T cells in healthy people across ages. The second PCR ran roughly 6 to 11 cycles with a sample-barcoded 5' primer and J-beta primers. Through a template-switch adaptor with 12 random nucleotides, each cDNA molecule received a tag. There were at least 3 million CDR3-containing paired-end reads obtained from each sample. TCRdb redid the calling of the 5' RACE reads with MiXCR, one entry per CDR3 protein. The sample records roughly 800,000 distinct CDR3 sequences, about a quarter being singletons. The germline V gene has CDR1 MNHEY and CDR2 SVGAGI. The CDR3 has 14 residues. V was trimmed by 6 bases and J by 7 bases, leaving 15 bases between them. This same sample was also taken into another study, of T cells of mothers and their children.

The sequence was obtained from a boy under 18 in good health. This chain uses TRBV6-5 with TRBJ2-2; D tentatively reads TRBD1 or TRBD2 (5 bases each). Sequencing used blood. CDR3: CASSLRDGSGELFF. The CDR3, as DNA: TGTGCCAGCAGCCTCAGGGACGGTAGCGGGGAGCTGTTTTTT.